These 23 T cell receptor beta chains were sequenced from one sample in a study of blood T cell repertoires in COVID-19 (dated by TCRdb to 2018 to 2021). Library generation was performed with the immunoSEQ multiplex PCR assay. TCRdb stores this immuneACCESS table with in-frame sequences only. Part of the clones is absent; in the studies checked, under half of the shortfall reflects unresolved V genes, and no reason is known for the rest. This sample has under 500,000 clones in its table, and about 85% of those were observed once. About 2% of the sample goes to the ten largest clones. Sequenced sample: PBMCs or T cells enriched from blood (not recorded which). These receptors all stem from a woman aged 18-30 years with acute COVID-19.

The rearrangement uses TRBV6-5 and TRBJ2-7, with D possibly TRBD1 on 5 matching bases. The CDR3 runs 13 residues. The ends were cut back, 2 bases at V and 1 base at J, with 6 bases in the middle. Germline CDR1 reads MNHEY; CDR2 reads SVGAGI. In DNA, the CDR3 is TGTGCCAGCAGTTACGCAGGGTCCTACGAGCAGTACTTC. Translated, it gives CASSYAGSYEQYF.

The CDR3: CASSRAGGTYEQYF. DNA of the CDR3: TGTGCCAGCAGCCGAGCGGGAGGTACGTACGAGCAGTACTTC. V usage is TRBV7-8 and J usage is TRBJ2-7; 9 bases fit TRBD2. V shed 5 bases, J shed 4 bases, and the junction held 6 bases outside the gene matches. The CDR3 has 14 residues. CDR1 and CDR2 (germline): SGHVS, FQNEAQ.

The chain links TRBV19 to TRBJ2-7; 7 positions match TRBD1. V lost 4 bases to trimming and J lost 12 bases; unmatched junction nucleotides: 6. CDR3 size: 11 residues. Germline loops: CDR1 LNHDA, CDR2 SQIVND (reference sequence). The CDR3 region is CASSTRQGWYF. Written as DNA, the CDR3 is TGTGCCAGTAGTACCCGACAGGGATGGTACTTC.

The chain uses TRBV7-2 and TRBJ2-1; 8 nucleotides agree with TRBD1. The CDR3 totals 13 residues. Germline V gene data show CDR1 as SGHTA and CDR2 as FQGNSA. Trimming cost V 5 bases and J 10 bases; bases outside gene matches: 7. The CDR3: CASSLTGDREQFF. DNA of the CDR3: TGTGCCAGCAGCCTGACAGGGGATCGGGAGCAGTTCTTC.

V and J are TRBV27 and TRBJ2-7, with D hard to call. Germline V CDR1 and CDR2: MNHEY, SMNVEV (reference sequence). This CDR3 is 15 amino acids long. The ends were cut back, 0 bases at V and 0 bases at J, with 9 bases in the middle. The CDR3 nucleotides read TGTGCCAGCAGTTTATCTGTACTACCCTCCTACGAGCAGTACTTC. The encoded protein is CASSLSVLPSYEQYF.

The gene calls are TRBV14 and TRBJ2-3; D unclear. Germline V CDR1 and CDR2: SGHDN, FVKESK. Trimming shortened V by 4 bases and J by 5 bases, and 19 bases separated the two germline ends. The CDR3 is made up of 16 amino acids. The CDR3 nucleotides read TGTGCCAGCAGCCCACTCGCCCTGGGCCGCGAAGATACGCAGTATTTT. It codes for CASSPLALGREDTQYF. The full variable domain, in which reference TRBV14 and TRBJ2-3 provide the parts outside the CDR3, is EAGVTQFPSHSVIEKGQTVTLRCDPISGHDNLYWYRRVMGKEIKFLLHFVKESKQDESGMPNNRFLAERTGGTYSTLKVQPAELEDSGVYFCASSPLALGREDTQYFGPGTRLTVL.

J is TRBJ2-1 and V is TRBV20-1; maybe TRBD1 (5 bases). The germline V and J ends were trimmed by 3 bases and 2 bases, with 8 bases remaining between them. Germline V gene sequence: CDR1 DFQATT, CDR2 SNEGSKA (reference sequence). The CDR3 covers 13 residues. Here the CDR3 reads CSASDSPYNEQFF. CDR3 coding DNA: TGCAGTGCTAGTGACAGTCCCTACAATGAGCAGTTCTTC.

The gene calls are TRBV7-4 and TRBJ2-2; 11 nucleotides match TRBD2. V trimming: 3 bases; J trimming: 4 bases; junction bases outside the gene matches: 1. This CDR3 has 15 amino acids. The germline V gene has CDR1 SGHVT and CDR2 SQSDAQ. CDR3 nucleotide sequence: TGTGCCAGCAGCTTGGGACTAGCGGCCACCGGGGAGCTGTTTTTT. It encodes CASSLGLAATGELFF.

V usage is TRBV18 and J usage is TRBJ1-1; no clear D. Germline assignment: CDR1 KGHSH and CDR2 LQKENI. The V end was cut by 3 bases, the J end by 10 bases, with 15 bases between. CDR3 length: 13 amino acids. The CDR3 DNA reads TGTGCCAGCTCACCGTCGCGTGACGCGGCAGCTTTCTTT. This gives the protein CASSPSRDAAAFF.

This sequence joins TRBV28 and TRBJ2-7, with 7 bases that match TRBD1. The CDR3 is 14 residues long. Germline lookup yields CDR1 MDHEN and CDR2 SYDVKM. V dropped 6 bases and J dropped 5; count of bases not matched to a gene: 10. The chain's CDR3 is CASSSTDRVDEQYF. The CDR3 nucleotides are TGTGCCAGCAGCTCCACAGACAGGGTGGACGAGCAGTACTTC.

This chain joins TRBV5-8 and TRBJ2-7; 9 bases line up with TRBD1. Germline CDR1 and CDR2: SGHTS and YDEGEE. V lost 3 bases to trimming and J lost 2 bases; unmatched junction nucleotides: 9. CDR3 length equals 16 residues. CDR3 loop: CASSSTGTGTTYEQYF. The CDR3 DNA sequence: TGTGCCAGCAGCTCCACCGGGACAGGGACCACCTACGAGCAGTACTTC.

The chain joins TRBV6-1 to TRBJ1-5, with D unresolved. CDR1 is MNHNS, CDR2 SASEGT, per germline. This CDR3 contains 12 residues. The germline V and J ends were trimmed by 2 bases and 5 bases, with 4 bases remaining between them. The CDR3, as DNA: TGTGCCAGCAGTGAACATCATCAGCCCCAGCATTTT. Translation: CASSEHHQPQHF.

The chain is built from TRBV7-9 and TRBJ2-7, with D possibly TRBD2 on 5 matching bases. CDR3 size: 12 residues. Germline CDR1 reads SEHNR; CDR2 reads FQNEAQ (reference sequence). The V end lost 11 bases, the J end lost 0 bases, and 11 bases lay between the germline ends. CDR3 DNA sequence: TGTGCCGCGGCGGGCAGCTCCTACGAGCAGTACTTC. Its protein product is CAAAGSSYEQYF.

This clone was counted a single time. The CDR3 region is CASSEGAQETQYF. The CDR3 coding sequence is TGTGCCAGTAGTGAGGGGGCACAAGAGACCCAGTACTTC. This rearrangement joins TRBV19 to TRBJ2-5; 7 nucleotides line up with TRBD1. J gave up 2 bases and V 5 bases, and 2 bases lay outside the gene matches. This CDR3 is built from 13 residues. CDR1 is LNHDA and CDR2 is SQIVND in the germline V gene (reference sequence). The complete variable domain, with remaining parts taken from reference TRBV19 and TRBJ2-5, reads DGGITQSPKYLFRKEGQNVTLSCEQNLNHDAMYWYRQDPGQGLRLIYYSQIVNDFQKGDIAEGYSVSREKKESFPLTVTSAQKNPTAFYLCASSEGAQETQYFGPGTRLLVL.

The gene calls are TRBV4-3 and TRBJ1-2, with D tentatively TRBD1 (6 bases). Trimming pared 1 base from V and 7 bases from J, leaving 25 bases between. Germline loops: CDR1 LGHNA, CDR2 YSLEER. The CDR3 loop spans 18 amino acids. CDR3 amino acids: CASSQVNRPTREGGGYTF. The CDR3 bases are TGCGCCAGCAGCCAAGTGAATAGGCCGACTCGGGAAGGGGGTGGCTACACCTTC.

This chain connects TRBV5-1 to TRBJ2-7; D is perhaps TRBD1 (6 bases). This CDR3 is built from 14 residues. V shed 0 bases and J shed 6 bases, with 13 bases lying between them. Per the germline V gene, CDR1 is SGHRS and CDR2 is YFSETQ. The DNA for the CDR3 is TGCGCCAGCAGCTTGGCCGGACAGTTGGTCGAGCAGTACTTC. Translation: CASSLAGQLVEQYF. The entire variable domain, with the rest obtained from reference TRBV5-1 and TRBJ2-7, is as follows: KAGVTQTPRYLIKTRGQQVTLSCSPISGHRSVSWYQQTPGQGLQFLFEYFSETQRNKGNFPGRFSGRQFSNSRSEMNVSTLELGDSALYLCASSLAGQLVEQYFGPGTRLTVT.

The CDR3 protein is CATRQGLQETQYF. CDR3 DNA sequence: TGTGCCACCCGACAGGGGCTACAAGAGACCCAGTACTTC. This rearrangement joins TRBV27 to TRBJ2-5, with TRBD1 matching over 8 bases. Germline V CDR1 and CDR2: MNHEY, SMNVEV (reference sequence). This CDR3 has 13 amino acids. After removal of 10 bases from V and 2 bases from J, the junction contained 6 bases not matched to a gene.

CDR3 in amino acids: CATSDSRQEYSNQPQHF. CDR3 nucleotide sequence: TGTGCCACCAGTGATTCGAGACAGGAGTATAGCAATCAGCCCCAGCATTTT. This sequence joins TRBV24-1 and TRBJ1-5; TRBD1 is a possible D gene (6 bases). Germline-derived CDR1 and CDR2 are KGHDR and SFDVKD. V gave up 2 bases and J gave up 0 bases, with 13 bases separating them. The CDR3 spans 17 residues.

The CDR3 is CASSPIAGAYEQYF. Here the CDR3 DNA reads TGTGCCAGCTCACCTATAGCGGGAGCCTACGAGCAGTACTTC. The gene calls are TRBV18 and TRBJ2-7; 9 nucleotides align to TRBD2. Trimming cost V 3 bases and J 2 bases; bases outside gene matches: 2. CDR3 length equals 14 residues. Looked up from germline, CDR1 is KGHSH and CDR2 is LQKENI. The whole variable domain, filled in from reference TRBV18 and TRBJ2-7, reads NAGVMQNPRHLVRRRGQEARLRCSPMKGHSHVYWYRQLPEEGLKFMVYLQKENIIDESGMPKERFSAEFPKEGPSILRIQQVVRGDSAAYFCASSPIAGAYEQYFGPGTRLTVT.

The chain uses TRBV18 and TRBJ2-1; 13 bases match TRBD2. The CDR3 is 16 residues long. The germline gives CDR1 KGHSH, CDR2 LQKENI. Trimming took 3 bases from V and 10 from J; bases not matched to a gene: 9. CDR3 region: CASSPYGTSGVREQFF. The CDR3 nucleotides read TGTGCCAGCTCACCTTACGGGACTAGCGGGGTCCGAGAGCAGTTCTTC.

This chain connects TRBV4-3 to TRBJ2-7, with TRBD2 as a possible D gene (6 bases). The CDR3 consists of 14 residues. V lost 4 bases and J 0 bases, leaving 10 bases between the germline ends. CDR1 is LGHNA and CDR2 is YSLEER in the germline V gene. The CDR3 coding sequence is TGCGCCAGCAGCCCGGGGGTTGGCTCCTACGAGCAGTACTTC. This gives the protein CASSPGVGSYEQYF.

The CDR3 DNA follows: TGTGCCTGGAGTTATTCAGGCAACTATGGCTACACCTTC. This encodes CAWSYSGNYGYTF. The chain recombines TRBV30 with TRBJ1-2; no clear D gene. Deletions cut 2 bases from V and 2 bases from J, with 9 bases between. The CDR3 is made up of 13 amino acids. CDR1 and CDR2 (germline): GTSNPN, SVGIG (reference sequence).

The chain couples TRBV12-2 to TRBJ2-5; TRBD2, the D gene given by the table, was not confirmed from the DNA. TRBV12-2 has pseudogene status. The CDR3 runs to 17 residues. The CDR3 region has the DNA TGTGCAAGTCGCCGGTGGGGGCGGGAGGGGCCACAAGAGACCCAGTACTTC. It yields the protein CASRRWGREGPQETQYF.